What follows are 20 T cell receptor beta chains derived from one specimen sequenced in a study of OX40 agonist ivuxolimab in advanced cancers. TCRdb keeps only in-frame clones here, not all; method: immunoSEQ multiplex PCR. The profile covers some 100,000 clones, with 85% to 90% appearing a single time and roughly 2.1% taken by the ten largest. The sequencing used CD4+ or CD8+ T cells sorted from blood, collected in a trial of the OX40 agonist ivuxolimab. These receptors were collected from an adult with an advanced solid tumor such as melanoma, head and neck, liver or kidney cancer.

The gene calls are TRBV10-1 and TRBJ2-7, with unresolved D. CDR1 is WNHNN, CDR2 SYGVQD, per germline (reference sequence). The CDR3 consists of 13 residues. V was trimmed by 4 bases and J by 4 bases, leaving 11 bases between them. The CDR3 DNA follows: TGCGCCAGCAGTGTTCACAGTACTTACGAGCAGTACTTC. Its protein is CASSVHSTYEQYF.

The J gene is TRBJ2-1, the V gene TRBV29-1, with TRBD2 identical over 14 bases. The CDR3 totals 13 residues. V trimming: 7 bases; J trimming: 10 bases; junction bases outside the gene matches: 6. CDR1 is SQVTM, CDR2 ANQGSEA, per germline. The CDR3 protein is CSAGLAGGWEQFF. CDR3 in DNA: TGCAGCGCCGGACTAGCGGGAGGTTGGGAGCAGTTCTTC.

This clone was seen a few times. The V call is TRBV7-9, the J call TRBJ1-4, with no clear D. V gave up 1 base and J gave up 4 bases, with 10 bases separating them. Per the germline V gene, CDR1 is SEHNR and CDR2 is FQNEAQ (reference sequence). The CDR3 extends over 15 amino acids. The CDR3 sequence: CASSLGTDNNEKLFF. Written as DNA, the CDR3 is TGTGCCAGCAGCTTAGGGACCGACAATAATGAAAAACTGTTTTTT.

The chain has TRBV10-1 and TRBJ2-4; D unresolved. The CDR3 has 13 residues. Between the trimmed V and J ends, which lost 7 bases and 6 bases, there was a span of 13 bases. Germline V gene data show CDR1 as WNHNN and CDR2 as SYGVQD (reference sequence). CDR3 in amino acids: CASTGSQINIQYF. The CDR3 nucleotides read TGCGCCAGCACCGGGTCGCAAATAAACATTCAGTACTTC.

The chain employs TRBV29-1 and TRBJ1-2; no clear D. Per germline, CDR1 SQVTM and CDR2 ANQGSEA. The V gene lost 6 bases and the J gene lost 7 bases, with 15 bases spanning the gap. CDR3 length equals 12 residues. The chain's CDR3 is CSVPGVRAGYTF. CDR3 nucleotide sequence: TGCAGCGTGCCGGGAGTTCGGGCTGGCTACACCTTC.

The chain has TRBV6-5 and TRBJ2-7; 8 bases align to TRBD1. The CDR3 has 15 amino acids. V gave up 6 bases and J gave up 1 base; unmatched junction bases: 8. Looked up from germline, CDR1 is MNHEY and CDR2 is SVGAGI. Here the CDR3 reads CASRPTGETSYEQYF. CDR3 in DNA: TGTGCCAGCAGACCGACAGGGGAGACTTCCTACGAGCAGTACTTC.

The CDR3 is CASSIGGGLHTEAFF. The CDR3 DNA reads as TGTGCCAGTAGTATCGGTGGGGGTTTGCACACTGAAGCTTTCTTT. V and J are TRBV19 and TRBJ1-1, with D perhaps TRBD1 (5 bases). Trimming cost V 3 bases and J 3 bases, with 14 bases left between them. Germline assignment: CDR1 LNHDA and CDR2 SQIVND (reference sequence). The CDR3 runs 15 residues.

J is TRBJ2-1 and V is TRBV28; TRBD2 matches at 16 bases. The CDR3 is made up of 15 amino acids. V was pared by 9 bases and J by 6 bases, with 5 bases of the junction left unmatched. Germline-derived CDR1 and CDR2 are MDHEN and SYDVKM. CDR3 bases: TGTGCCAGTGGGACTAGCGGGAGGGCTGTCAATGAGCAGTTCTTC. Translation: CASGTSGRAVNEQFF. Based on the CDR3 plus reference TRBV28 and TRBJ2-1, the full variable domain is DVKVTQSSRYLVKRTGEKVFLECVQDMDHENMFWYRQDPGLGLRLIYFSYDVKMKEKGDIPEGYSVSREKKERFSLILESASTNQTSMYLCASGTSGRAVNEQFFGPGTRLTVL.

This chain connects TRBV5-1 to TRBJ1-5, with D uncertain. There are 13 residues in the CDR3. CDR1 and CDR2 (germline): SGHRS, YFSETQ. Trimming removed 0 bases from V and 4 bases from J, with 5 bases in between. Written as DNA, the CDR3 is TGCGCCAGCAGCTTGGAAGAAAATCAGCCCCAGCATTTT. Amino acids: CASSLEENQPQHF.

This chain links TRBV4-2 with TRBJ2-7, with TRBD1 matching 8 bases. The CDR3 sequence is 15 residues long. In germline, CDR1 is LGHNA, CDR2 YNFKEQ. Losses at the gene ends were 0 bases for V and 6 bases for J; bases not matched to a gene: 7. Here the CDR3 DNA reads TGTGCCAGCAGCCAAGATCGGACAGGGACTGCCGAGCAGTACTTC. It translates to CASSQDRTGTAEQYF.

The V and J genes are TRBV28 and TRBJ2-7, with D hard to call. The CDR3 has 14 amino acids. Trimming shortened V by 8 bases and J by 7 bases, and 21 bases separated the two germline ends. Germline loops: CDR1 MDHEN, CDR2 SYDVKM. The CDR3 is CASSVQSRPQEQYF. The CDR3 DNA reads TGTGCCAGCTCTGTGCAAAGCCGGCCTCAAGAGCAGTACTTC. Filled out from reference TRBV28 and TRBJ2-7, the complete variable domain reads DVKVTQSSRYLVKRTGEKVFLECVQDMDHENMFWYRQDPGLGLRLIYFSYDVKMKEKGDIPEGYSVSREKKERFSLILESASTNQTSMYLCASSVQSRPQEQYFGPGTRLTVT.

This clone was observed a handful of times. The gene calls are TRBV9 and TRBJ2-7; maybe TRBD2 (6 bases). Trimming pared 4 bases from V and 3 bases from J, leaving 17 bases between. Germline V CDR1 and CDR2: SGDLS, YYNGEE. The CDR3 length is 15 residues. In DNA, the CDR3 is TGTGCCAGCAGCACCGGAGAGTCTAGCGACTACGAGCAGTACTTC. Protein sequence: CASSTGESSDYEQYF.

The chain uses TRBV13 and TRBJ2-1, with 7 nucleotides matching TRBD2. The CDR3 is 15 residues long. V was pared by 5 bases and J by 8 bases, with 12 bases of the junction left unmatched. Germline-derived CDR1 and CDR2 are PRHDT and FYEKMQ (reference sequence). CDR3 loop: CASSIRLAGRDEQFF. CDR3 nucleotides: TGTGCCAGCAGCATACGACTAGCTGGGAGGGATGAGCAGTTCTTC.

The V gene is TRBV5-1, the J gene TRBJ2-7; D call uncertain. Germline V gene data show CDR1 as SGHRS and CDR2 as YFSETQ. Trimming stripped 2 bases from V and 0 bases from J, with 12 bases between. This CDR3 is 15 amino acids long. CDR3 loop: CASSFGQVRSYEQYF. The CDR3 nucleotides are TGCGCCAGCAGCTTCGGGCAGGTCCGCTCCTACGAGCAGTACTTC.

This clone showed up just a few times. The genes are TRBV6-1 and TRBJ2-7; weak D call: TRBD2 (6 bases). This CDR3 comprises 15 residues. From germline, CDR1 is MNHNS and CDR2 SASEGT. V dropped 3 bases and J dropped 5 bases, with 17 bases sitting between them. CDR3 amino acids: CASSDRPGVYDEQYF. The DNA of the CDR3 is TGTGCCAGCAGTGACCGTCCGGGGGTCTACGACGAGCAGTACTTC.

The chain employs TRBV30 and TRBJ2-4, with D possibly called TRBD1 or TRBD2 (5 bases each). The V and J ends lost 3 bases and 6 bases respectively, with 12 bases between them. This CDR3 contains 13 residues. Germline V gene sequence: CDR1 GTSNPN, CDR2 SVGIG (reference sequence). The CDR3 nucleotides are TGTGCCTGGAGGGAAAGGGGAGCAAACATTCAGTACTTC. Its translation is CAWRERGANIQYF.

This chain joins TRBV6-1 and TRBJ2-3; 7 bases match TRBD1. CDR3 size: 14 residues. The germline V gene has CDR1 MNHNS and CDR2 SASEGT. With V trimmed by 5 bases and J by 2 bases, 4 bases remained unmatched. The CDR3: CASSLTGFTDTQYF. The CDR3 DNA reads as TGTGCCAGCAGTTTGACAGGGTTCACAGATACGCAGTATTTT.

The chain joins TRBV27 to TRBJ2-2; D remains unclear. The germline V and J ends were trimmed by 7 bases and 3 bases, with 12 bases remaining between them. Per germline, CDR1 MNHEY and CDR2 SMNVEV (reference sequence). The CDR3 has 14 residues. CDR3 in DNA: TGTGCCAGCAATCGGCGGAGAGACACCGGGGAGCTGTTTTTT. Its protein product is CASNRRRDTGELFF.

The CDR3 loop is CASKLGHNNEQFF. CDR3 bases: TGTGCCAGCAAACTAGGCCACAACAATGAGCAGTTCTTC. This chain joins TRBV2 and TRBJ2-1; possible D gene TRBD2, 5 bases. V was cut by 7 bases and J by 5 bases, with 12 bases left in between. CDR1 is SNHLY and CDR2 is FYNNEI in the germline V gene. The CDR3 extends over 13 amino acids.

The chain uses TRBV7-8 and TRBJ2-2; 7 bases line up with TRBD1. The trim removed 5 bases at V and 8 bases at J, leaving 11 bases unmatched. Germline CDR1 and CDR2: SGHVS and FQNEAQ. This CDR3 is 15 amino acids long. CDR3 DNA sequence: TGTGCCAGCAGCGCAAACAGGGGCGCAATTGGGGAGCTGTTTTTT. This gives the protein CASSANRGAIGELFF.